This entry is about one T cell receptor beta chain. These data originate in a study of control samples from healthy donors and cancer patients. Assay used: immunoSEQ multiplex PCR; TCRdb lists only in-frame clones, some missing. The sample shows over 100,000 clones, around 88% of them seen only once. The CDR3 consists of 13 residues. Germline V CDR1 and CDR2: MGHRA, YSYEKL. Losses at the gene ends were 2 bases for V and 9 bases for J; bases not matched to a gene: 5. The chain uses TRBV4-1 and TRBJ2-5; 8 bases map to TRBD2. This clonotype was obtained from a woman between 50 and 59 years old in good health. The sample comprised blood. CDR3 loop: CASSQRPGGAQYF. The CDR3 coding sequence is TGCGCCAGCAGCCAACGGCCGGGGGGGGCCCAGTACTTC.